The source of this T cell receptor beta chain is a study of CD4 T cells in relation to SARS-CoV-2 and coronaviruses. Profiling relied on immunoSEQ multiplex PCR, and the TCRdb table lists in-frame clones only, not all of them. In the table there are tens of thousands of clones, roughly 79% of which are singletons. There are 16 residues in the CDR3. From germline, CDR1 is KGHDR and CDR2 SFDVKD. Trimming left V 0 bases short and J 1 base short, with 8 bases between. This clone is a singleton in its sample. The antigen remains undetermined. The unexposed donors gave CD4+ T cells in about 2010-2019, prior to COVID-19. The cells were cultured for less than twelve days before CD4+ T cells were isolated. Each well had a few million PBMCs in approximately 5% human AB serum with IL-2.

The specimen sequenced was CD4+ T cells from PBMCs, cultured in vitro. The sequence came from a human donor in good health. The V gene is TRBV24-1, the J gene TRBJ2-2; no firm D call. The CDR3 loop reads CATSDLGLGNTGELFF. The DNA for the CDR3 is TGTGCCACCAGTGATTTGGGTCTGGGGAACACCGGGGAGCTGTTTTTT.